Sequencing of this T cell receptor (beta chain) was carried out in a study of CD8+CD57+ T cells in acquired aplastic anemia. Looking at the study overall: The mean DNA yield obtained from sorted CD4+ and CD8+ cells came to around 3 ug. For CD4+ cells, healthy donors had an average of approximately 9.8 million reads.

The study, taken as a whole, reports: Overlap between patients and controls comprised just under 30 CD8+ CDR3 sequences. For CD8+ Simpson's diversity, patients and controls showed no significant difference.

CDR3 and TCR beta VDJ profiling relied on genomic DNA as the template. TCRdb ran MiXCR on the reads and lists one entry per CDR3 protein. The table lists some 190,000 distinct CDR3 sequences, 54% of them singletons. This clonotype was observed a few times. The antigen is not known. The J segment lost 4 bases and the V segment lost 5 bases, leaving 9 bases of the junction unmatched. CDR1 DFQATT and CDR2 SNEGSKA come from the germline V gene (reference sequence). This CDR3 region has 14 residues. This clonotype originated in a human donor in good health, serving as a control. The sequenced sample consisted of sorted CD4+, CD8+, or CD8+CD57+ T cells (not recorded which) from PBMCs. This sequence joins TRBV20-1 and TRBJ2-3; TRBD2 matches at 7 bases. The DNA for the CDR3 is TGCAGTGCTGGAGGGGCAGGGAGGGCAGATACGCAGTATTTT. Translating gives CSAGGAGRADTQYF.